The 12 T cell receptor beta chains below come from one sample, sequenced in a study of blood T cell repertoires in COVID-19. Assay used: immunoSEQ multiplex PCR; TCRdb lists only in-frame clones, some missing. The top ten clones hold around 10% of a sample with approximately 160,000 clones, approximately 85% of them seen once. Sequenced: peripheral blood. These receptors originate from a man aged 60 to 75 with active or convalescent COVID-19.

This chain connects TRBV19 to TRBJ2-7; D is possibly TRBD1 (6 bases). The CDR3 spans 14 residues. Deletions cut 5 bases from V and 0 bases from J, with 11 bases between. From germline, CDR1 is LNHDA and CDR2 SQIVND (reference sequence). CDR3: CASSPRTDSYEQYF. The CDR3 region has the DNA TGTGCCAGTAGTCCCCGGACAGACTCCTACGAGCAGTACTTC.

This chain links TRBV15 with TRBJ1-3; D may be TRBD1 (5 bases). CDR1 and CDR2 (germline): LNHNV, YYDKDF (reference sequence). The V and J ends lost 3 bases and 0 bases respectively, with 9 bases between them. The CDR3 runs 15 residues. The CDR3 sequence: CATSRGQDSGNTIYF. CDR3 DNA: TGTGCCACCAGCAGGGGGCAGGACTCTGGAAACACCATATATTTT.

V is TRBV15 and J is TRBJ2-2; D possibly corresponds to TRBD2 (5 bases). With 0 bases removed from V and 1 base from J, the gap between germline ends came to 12 bases. CDR1 and CDR2 from the germline V gene are LNHNV and YYDKDF (reference sequence). The length of the CDR3 is 17 residues. The CDR3, as DNA: TGTGCCACCAGCAGAGATCTTGTAGCGTTGAACACCGGGGAGCTGTTTTTT. Encoded protein: CATSRDLVALNTGELFF.

The J gene is TRBJ2-5, the V gene TRBV27; D is tentatively TRBD1 or TRBD2 (7 bases each). V lost 10 bases and J lost 5, with 20 bases in between. Germline loops: CDR1 MNHEY, CDR2 SMNVEV (reference sequence). CDR3 length: 14 amino acids. The CDR3 is CATRGRGAQETQYF. As DNA, the CDR3 is TGTGCCACCAGGGGGAGGGGCGCCCAGGAGACCCAGTACTTC.

This clone was detected a few times. The genes are TRBV28 and TRBJ2-7, with D perhaps matching TRBD2 (6 bases). The CDR3 extends over 16 amino acids. Germline V gene data show CDR1 as MDHEN and CDR2 as SYDVKM. The V end was cut by 5 bases, the J end by 2 bases, with 19 bases between. The DNA of the CDR3 is TGTGCCAGCAGTCCCAACCGGGGGTTAGCGGCCTACGAGCAGTACTTC. This codes for CASSPNRGLAAYEQYF.

J is TRBJ1-2 and V is TRBV4-1, with a possible D match to TRBD1 (5 bases). With 1 base removed from V and 4 bases from J, the gap between germline ends came to 16 bases. Germline CDR1 is MGHRA and CDR2 is YSYEKL. This CDR3 comprises 16 residues. CDR3 DNA sequence: TGCGCCAGCAGCCAAGTAGTCGCAGGGTTCGGCTATGGCTACACCTTC. It is translated as CASSQVVAGFGYGYTF.

The chain employs TRBV19 and TRBJ1-5, with 9 positions matching TRBD1. This CDR3 has 15 amino acids. Germline CDR1 LNHDA, CDR2 SQIVND (reference sequence). J was trimmed by 7 bases and V by 6 bases; bases with no gene match: 10. The CDR3 loop reads CASRTQGARGQPQHF. The CDR3, as DNA: TGTGCCAGTAGGACACAGGGGGCGAGGGGGCAGCCCCAGCATTTT.

This chain connects TRBV3-1 (or the pseudogene TRBV3-2) to TRBJ1-1, with a weak D call TRBD1 (6 bases). CDR1 and CDR2 from the germline V gene are LGHDT and YNNKEL (reference sequence). V lost 1 base to trimming and J lost 1 base, with 10 bases between them. The CDR3 is made up of 15 amino acids. In nucleotides, the CDR3 is TGTGCCAGCAGCCAAGTGGGGGGGCGGAACACTGAAGCTTTCTTT. This gives the protein CASSQVGGRNTEAFF.

The chain couples TRBV3-1 (or the pseudogene TRBV3-2) to TRBJ2-1; D is ambiguous. The CDR3 loop spans 11 amino acids. With 6 bases removed from V and 7 bases from J, the gap between germline ends came to 7 bases. The V gene's germline CDR1 is LGHDT and CDR2 YNNKEL (reference sequence). The CDR3 reads CASSATNEQFF. The CDR3 nucleotides are TGTGCCAGCAGTGCAACTAATGAGCAGTTCTTC.

The chain is built from TRBV5-6 and TRBJ1-5; D gene unclear. Germline lookup yields CDR1 SGHDT and CDR2 YYEEEE. This CDR3 spans 14 amino acids. V lost 0 bases, J lost 1 base, and 5 bases lay in between. CDR3 DNA: TGTGCCAGCAGCTTGGGACTGAGCAATCAGCCCCAGCATTTT. This gives the protein CASSLGLSNQPQHF.

The chain joins TRBV19 to TRBJ2-7, with TRBD2 matching 7 bases. The germline V gene encodes CDR1 LNHDA and CDR2 SQIVND (reference sequence). With V trimmed by 4 bases and J by 3 bases, 12 bases remained unmatched. There are 16 residues in the CDR3. The CDR3, as DNA: TGTGCCAGTAGTAGCCAGGGTAGGCGGGAGCTCTACGAGCAGTACTTC. Translating gives CASSSQGRRELYEQYF.

The V and J genes are TRBV2 and TRBJ2-7, with 7 bases that match TRBD1. The CDR3 is 13 residues long. Germline V gene lookup returns CDR1 SNHLY and CDR2 FYNNEI. Germline trimming cut 11 bases from V and 3 bases from J; bases unmatched to any gene: 10. The CDR3 DNA reads as TGTGCCGGAACCAGGACAGGCAACTACGAGCAGTACTTC. Protein sequence: CAGTRTGNYEQYF.